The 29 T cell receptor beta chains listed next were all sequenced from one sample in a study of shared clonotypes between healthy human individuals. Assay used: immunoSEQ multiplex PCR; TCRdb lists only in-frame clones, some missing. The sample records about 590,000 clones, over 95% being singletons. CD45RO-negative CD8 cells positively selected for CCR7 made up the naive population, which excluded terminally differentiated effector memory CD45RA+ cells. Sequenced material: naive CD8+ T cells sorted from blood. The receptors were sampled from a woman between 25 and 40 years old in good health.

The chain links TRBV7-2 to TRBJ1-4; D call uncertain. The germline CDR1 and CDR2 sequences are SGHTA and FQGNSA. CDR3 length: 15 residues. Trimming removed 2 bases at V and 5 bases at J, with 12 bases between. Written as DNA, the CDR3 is TGTGCCAGCAGCTTATTCCCGGCCACCAATGAAAAACTGTTTTTT. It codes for CASSLFPATNEKLFF.

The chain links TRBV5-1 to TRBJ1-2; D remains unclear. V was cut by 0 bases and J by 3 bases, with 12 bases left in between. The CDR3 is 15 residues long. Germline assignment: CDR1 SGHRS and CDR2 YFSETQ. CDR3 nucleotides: TGCGCCAGCAGCTTGGTCCTTCCCCGCGACTATGGCTACACCTTC. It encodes CASSLVLPRDYGYTF.

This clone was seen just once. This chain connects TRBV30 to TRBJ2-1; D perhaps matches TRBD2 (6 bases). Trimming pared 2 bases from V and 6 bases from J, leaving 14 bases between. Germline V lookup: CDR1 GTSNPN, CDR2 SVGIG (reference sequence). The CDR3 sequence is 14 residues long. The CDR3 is CAWSREAGINEQFF. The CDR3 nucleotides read TGTGCCTGGAGTCGAGAGGCGGGGATCAATGAGCAGTTCTTC.

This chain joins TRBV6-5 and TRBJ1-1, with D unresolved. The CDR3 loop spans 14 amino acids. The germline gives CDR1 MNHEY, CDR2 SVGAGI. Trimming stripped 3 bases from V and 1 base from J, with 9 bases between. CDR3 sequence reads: CASSYSVPNTEAFF. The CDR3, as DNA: TGTGCCAGCAGTTATTCGGTGCCGAACACTGAAGCTTTCTTT.

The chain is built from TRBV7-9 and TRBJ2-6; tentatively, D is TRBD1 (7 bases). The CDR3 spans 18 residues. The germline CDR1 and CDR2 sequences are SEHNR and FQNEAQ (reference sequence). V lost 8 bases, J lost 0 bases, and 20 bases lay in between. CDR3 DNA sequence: TGTGCCAGCCTCGCAGGGGGGACAAGATTCTCTGGGGCCAACGTCCTGACTTTC. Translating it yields CASLAGGTRFSGANVLTF.

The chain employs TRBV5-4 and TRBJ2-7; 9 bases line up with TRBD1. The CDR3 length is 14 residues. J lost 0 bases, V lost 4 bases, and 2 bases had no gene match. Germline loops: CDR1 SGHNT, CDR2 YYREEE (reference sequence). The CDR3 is CASSPTGGSYEQYF. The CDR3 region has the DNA TGTGCCAGCAGCCCGACAGGGGGCTCCTACGAGCAGTACTTC. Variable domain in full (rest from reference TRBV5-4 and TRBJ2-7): ETGVTQSPTHLIKTRGQQVTLRCSSQSGHNTVSWYQQALGQGPQFIFQYYREEENGRGNFPPRFSGLQFPNYSSELNVNALELDDSALYLCASSPTGGSYEQYFGPGTRLTVT.

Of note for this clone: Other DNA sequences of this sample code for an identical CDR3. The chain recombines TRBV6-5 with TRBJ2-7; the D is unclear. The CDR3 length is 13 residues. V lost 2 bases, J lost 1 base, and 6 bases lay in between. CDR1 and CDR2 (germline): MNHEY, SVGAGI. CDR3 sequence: CASSYTGSYEQYF. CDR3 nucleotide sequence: TGTGCCAGCAGTTACACTGGATCCTACGAGCAGTACTTC.

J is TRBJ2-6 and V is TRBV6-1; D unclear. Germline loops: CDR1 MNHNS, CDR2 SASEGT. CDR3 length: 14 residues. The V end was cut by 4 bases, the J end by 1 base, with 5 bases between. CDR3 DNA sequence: TGTGCCAGCAGTGGTTATTCTGGGGCCAACGTCCTGACTTTC. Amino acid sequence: CASSGYSGANVLTF.

This CDR3 is CASSIDHVLRAQPFF. The CDR3 DNA reads TGTGCCAGTAGTATAGATCATGTTTTAAGGGCACAACCGTTCTTC. This chain connects TRBV19 to TRBJ2-1; D remains ambiguous. The germline CDR1 and CDR2 sequences are LNHDA and SQIVND (reference sequence). This CDR3 has 15 amino acids. The V end was cut by 0 bases, the J end by 15 bases, with 21 bases between.

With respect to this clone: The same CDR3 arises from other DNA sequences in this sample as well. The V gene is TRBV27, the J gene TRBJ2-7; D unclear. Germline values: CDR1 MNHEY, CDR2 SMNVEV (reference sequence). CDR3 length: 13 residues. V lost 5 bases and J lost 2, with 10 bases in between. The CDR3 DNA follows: TGTGCCAGCAGTCTAGGGATCCCCTACGAGCAGTACTTC. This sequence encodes CASSLGIPYEQYF.

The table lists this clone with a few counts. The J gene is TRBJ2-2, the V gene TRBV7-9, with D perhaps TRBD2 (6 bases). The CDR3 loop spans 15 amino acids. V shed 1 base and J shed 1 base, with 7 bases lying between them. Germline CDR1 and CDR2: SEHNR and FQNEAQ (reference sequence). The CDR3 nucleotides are TGTGCCAGCAGCTTAGAGGGACTGAACACCGGGGAGCTGTTTTTT. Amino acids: CASSLEGLNTGELFF.

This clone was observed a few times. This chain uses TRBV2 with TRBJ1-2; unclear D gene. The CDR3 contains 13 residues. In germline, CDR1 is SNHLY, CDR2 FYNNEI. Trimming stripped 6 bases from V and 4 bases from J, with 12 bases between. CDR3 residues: CASRQPEPYGYTF. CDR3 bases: TGTGCCAGCAGACAACCGGAACCCTATGGCTACACCTTC.

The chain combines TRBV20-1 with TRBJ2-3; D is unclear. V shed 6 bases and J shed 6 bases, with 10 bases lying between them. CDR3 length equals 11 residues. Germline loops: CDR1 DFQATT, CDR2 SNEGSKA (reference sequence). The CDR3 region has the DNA TGCAGTGCGGAAGGGCCGGATACGCAGTATTTT. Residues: CSAEGPDTQYF.

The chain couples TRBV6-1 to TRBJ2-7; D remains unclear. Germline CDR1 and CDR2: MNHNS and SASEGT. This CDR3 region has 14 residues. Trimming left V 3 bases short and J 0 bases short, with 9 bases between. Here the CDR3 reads CASSDIYSSYEQYF. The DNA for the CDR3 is TGTGCCAGCAGTGATATTTACAGCTCCTACGAGCAGTACTTC.

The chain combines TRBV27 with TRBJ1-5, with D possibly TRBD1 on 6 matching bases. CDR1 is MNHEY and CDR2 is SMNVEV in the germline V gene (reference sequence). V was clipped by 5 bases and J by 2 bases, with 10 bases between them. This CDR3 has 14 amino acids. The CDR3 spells CASSVGGGNQPQHF. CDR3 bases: TGTGCCAGCAGTGTCGGGGGCGGCAATCAGCCCCAGCATTTT.

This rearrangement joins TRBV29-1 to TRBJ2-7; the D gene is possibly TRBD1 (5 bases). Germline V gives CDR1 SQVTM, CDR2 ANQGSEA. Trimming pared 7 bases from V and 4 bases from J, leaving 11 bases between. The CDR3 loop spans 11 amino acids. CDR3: CSALAGYEQYF. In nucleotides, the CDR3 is TGCAGCGCCCTGGCAGGGTACGAGCAGTACTTC.

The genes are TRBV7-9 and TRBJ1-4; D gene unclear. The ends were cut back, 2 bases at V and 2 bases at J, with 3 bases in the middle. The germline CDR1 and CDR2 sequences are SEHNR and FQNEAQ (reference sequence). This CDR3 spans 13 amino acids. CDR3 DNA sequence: TGTGCCAGCAGCTTATCCACTAATGAAAAACTGTTTTTT. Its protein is CASSLSTNEKLFF. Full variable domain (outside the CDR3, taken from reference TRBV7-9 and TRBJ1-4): DTGVSQNPRHKITKRGQNVTFRCDPISEHNRLYWYRQTLGQGPEFLTYFQNEAQLEKSRLLSDRFSAERPKGSFSTLEIQRTEQGDSAMYLCASSLSTNEKLFFGSGTQLSVL.

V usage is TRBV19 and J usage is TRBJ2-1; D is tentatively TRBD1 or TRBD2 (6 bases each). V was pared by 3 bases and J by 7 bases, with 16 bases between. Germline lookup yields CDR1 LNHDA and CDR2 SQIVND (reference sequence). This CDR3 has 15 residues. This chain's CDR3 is CASSITWGAPNEQFF. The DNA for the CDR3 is TGTGCCAGTAGTATTACGTGGGGGGCCCCTAATGAGCAGTTCTTC.

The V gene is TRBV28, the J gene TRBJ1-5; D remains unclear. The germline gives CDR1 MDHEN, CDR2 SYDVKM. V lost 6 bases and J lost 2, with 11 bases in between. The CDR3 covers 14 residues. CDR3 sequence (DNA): TGTGCCAGCAGCCCAGAATGGGGCAATCAGCCCCAGCATTTT. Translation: CASSPEWGNQPQHF.

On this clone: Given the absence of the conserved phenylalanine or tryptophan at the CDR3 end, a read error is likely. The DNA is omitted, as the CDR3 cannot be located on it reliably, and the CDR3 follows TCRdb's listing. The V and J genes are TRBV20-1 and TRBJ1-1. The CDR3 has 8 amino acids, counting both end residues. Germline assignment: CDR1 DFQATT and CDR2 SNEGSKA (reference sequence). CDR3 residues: CSASYIYP.

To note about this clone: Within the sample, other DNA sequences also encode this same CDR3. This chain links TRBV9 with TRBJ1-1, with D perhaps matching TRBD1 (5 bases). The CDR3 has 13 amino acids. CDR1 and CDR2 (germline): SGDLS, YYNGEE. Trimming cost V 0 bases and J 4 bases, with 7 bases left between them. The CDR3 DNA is TGTGCCAGCAGCGTAGCAGGGAGCACTGAAGCTTTCTTT. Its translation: CASSVAGSTEAFF. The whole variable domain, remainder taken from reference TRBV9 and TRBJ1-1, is DSGVTQTPKHLITATGQRVTLRCSPRSGDLSVYWYQQSLDQGLQFLIQYYNGEERAKGNILERFSAQQFPDLHSELNLSSLELGDSALYFCASSVAGSTEAFFGQGTRLTVV.

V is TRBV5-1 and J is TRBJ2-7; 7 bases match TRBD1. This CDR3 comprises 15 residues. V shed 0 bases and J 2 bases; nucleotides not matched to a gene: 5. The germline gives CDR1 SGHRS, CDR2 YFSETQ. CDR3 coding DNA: TGCGCCAGCAGCTTGGCCTGGGACAGAGCCTACGAGCAGTACTTC. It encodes CASSLAWDRAYEQYF.

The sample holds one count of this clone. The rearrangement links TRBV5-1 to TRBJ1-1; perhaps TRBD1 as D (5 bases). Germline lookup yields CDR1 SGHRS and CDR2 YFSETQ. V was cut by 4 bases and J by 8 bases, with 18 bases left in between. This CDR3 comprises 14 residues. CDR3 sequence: CASSLRGGAFEAFF. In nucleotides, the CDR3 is TGCGCCAGCAGCCTCCGGGGAGGGGCCTTCGAAGCTTTCTTT.

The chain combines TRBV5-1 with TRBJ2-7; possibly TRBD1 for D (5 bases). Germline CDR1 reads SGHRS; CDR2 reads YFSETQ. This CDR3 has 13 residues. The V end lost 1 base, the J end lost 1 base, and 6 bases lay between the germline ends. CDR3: CASSLRQSYEQYF. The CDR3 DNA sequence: TGCGCCAGCAGCTTGCGACAGTCCTACGAGCAGTACTTC.

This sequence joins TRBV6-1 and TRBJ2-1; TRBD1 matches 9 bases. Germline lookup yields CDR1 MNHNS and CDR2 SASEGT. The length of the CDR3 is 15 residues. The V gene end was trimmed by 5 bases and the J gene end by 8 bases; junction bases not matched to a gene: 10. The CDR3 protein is CASSPGLGTGHEQFF. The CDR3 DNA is TGTGCCAGCAGTCCCGGACTAGGGACAGGGCATGAGCAGTTCTTC.

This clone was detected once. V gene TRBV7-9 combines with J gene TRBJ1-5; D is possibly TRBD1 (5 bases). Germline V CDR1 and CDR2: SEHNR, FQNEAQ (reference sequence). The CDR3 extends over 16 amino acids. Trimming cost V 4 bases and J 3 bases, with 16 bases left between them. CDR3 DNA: TGTGCCAGCAGCTCGTCGTTGTTGGGGACCAATCAGCCCCAGCATTTT. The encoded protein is CASSSSLLGTNQPQHF.

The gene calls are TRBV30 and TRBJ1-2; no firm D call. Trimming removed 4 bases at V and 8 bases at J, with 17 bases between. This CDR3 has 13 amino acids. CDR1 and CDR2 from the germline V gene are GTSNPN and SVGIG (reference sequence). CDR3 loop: CAWTWEQYKGYTF. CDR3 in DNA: TGTGCCTGGACTTGGGAACAGTACAAAGGCTACACCTTC.

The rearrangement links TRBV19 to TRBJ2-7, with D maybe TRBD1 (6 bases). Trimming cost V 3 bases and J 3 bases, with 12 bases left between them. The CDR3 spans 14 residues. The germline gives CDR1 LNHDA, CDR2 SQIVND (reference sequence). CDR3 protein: CASSIRDNLYEQYF. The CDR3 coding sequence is TGTGCCAGTAGTATCCGGGACAACCTCTACGAGCAGTACTTC.

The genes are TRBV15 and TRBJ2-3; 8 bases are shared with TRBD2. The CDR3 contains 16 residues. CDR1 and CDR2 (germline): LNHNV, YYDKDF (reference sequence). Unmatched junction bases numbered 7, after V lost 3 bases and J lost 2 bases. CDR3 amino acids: CATSSNLLAATDTQYF. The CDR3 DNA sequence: TGTGCCACCAGCAGTAACCTACTAGCGGCCACAGATACGCAGTATTTT.